Below are 31 T cell receptor beta chains sequenced from a single sample in a study of blood T cells in healthy people across ages. Together with a sample-barcoded 5' primer, a J-beta primer mix was included in a second PCR lasting roughly 6 to 12 cycles. TCRdb redid the calling of the 5' RACE reads with MiXCR, one entry per CDR3 protein. The data contain around 1,000,000 distinct CDR3 sequences, 25% of them singletons. This sample also belongs to another study, concerning T cells of mothers and their children.

Material: blood. The source is a girl aged 2 to 10 in good health.

The rearrangement uses TRBV20-1 and TRBJ2-3; weak D call: TRBD2 (5 bases). Germline-derived CDR1 and CDR2 are DFQATT and SNEGSKA (reference sequence). With 5 bases removed from V and 2 bases from J, the gap between germline ends came to 17 bases. The CDR3 extends over 15 amino acids. As DNA, the CDR3 is TGCAGTGCTGGGATCAACGGGGTCCTCACAGATACGCAGTATTTT. Protein product: CSAGINGVLTDTQYF.

CDR3 DNA: TGTGCCAGCAGCTTAGGCGGGAGTGAGGCAGATACGCAGTATTTT. It yields the protein CASSLGGSEADTQYF. This rearrangement joins TRBV7-7 to TRBJ2-3; 7 bases are a match to TRBD2. The ends lost 1 base at V and 4 bases at J; junction bases unmatched: 5. The CDR3 spans 15 residues. Looked up from germline, CDR1 is SSHAT and CDR2 is FNYEAQ (reference sequence).

This clonotype has just a few counts. This chain connects TRBV20-1 to TRBJ2-7; D is uncertain. The CDR3 runs 14 residues. In germline, CDR1 is DFQATT, CDR2 SNEGSKA (reference sequence). The V gene lost 3 bases and the J gene lost 3 bases, with 15 bases spanning the gap. The CDR3 loop is CSARGGRSLYEQYF. As DNA, the CDR3 is TGCAGTGCTAGGGGCGGCAGGAGCCTCTACGAGCAGTACTTC.

V usage is TRBV7-3 and J usage is TRBJ2-2; TRBD2 agrees at 9 bases. This CDR3 comprises 16 residues. In germline, CDR1 is SGHTA, CDR2 FQGTGA. V lost 5 bases and J lost 7; bases outside the gene matches: 11. The CDR3 DNA follows: TGTGCCAGCAGCCGCTTTCTAGCGGGGTGGGACGGGGAGCTGTTTTTT. It is translated as CASSRFLAGWDGELFF.

This clonotype has more than one count but fewer than ten. The gene calls are TRBV2 and TRBJ2-5, with 14 bases that match TRBD2. The J call is uncertain, as TRBJ2-1 better fits the DNA end. The CDR3 runs to 14 residues. From germline, CDR1 is SNHLY and CDR2 FYNNEI. In DNA, the CDR3 is TGTGCCAGCAGCCCGGGACTAGCGGGAGATGAGCAGTTCTTC. Protein product: CASSPGLAGDEQFF.

The chain employs TRBV6-1 and TRBJ2-5; D gene unclear. The assigned J gene may be wrong: the sequence end matches TRBJ2-1 better. The germline CDR1 and CDR2 sequences are MNHNS and SASEGT. The CDR3 totals 13 residues. CDR3 nucleotides: TGTGCCAGCAGTGAAGGGTTCTACAATGAGCAGTTCTTC. Translation gives CASSEGFYNEQFF.

This clonotype was detected only a few times. The rearrangement joins TRBV6-6 to TRBJ1-1; unclear D gene. CDR3 length equals 17 residues. Germline-derived CDR1 and CDR2 are MNHNY and SVGAGI (reference sequence). The V and J ends lost 7 bases and 0 bases respectively, with 21 bases between them. CDR3 protein: CASTSLRAIQMNTEAFF. CDR3 bases: TGTGCCAGCACCTCCCTGCGGGCAATCCAAATGAACACTGAAGCTTTCTTT.

This clonotype was seen more than once but under ten times. The chain employs TRBV4-3 and TRBJ1-4; D is possibly TRBD1 (5 bases). CDR1 and CDR2 (germline): LGHNA, YSLEER. V was shortened by 3 bases and J by 10 bases, with 15 bases between the two germline ends. The CDR3 covers 14 residues. As DNA, the CDR3 is TGCGCCAGCAGCCAGGCAAATTACCAGGGAAAACTGTTTTTT. Translating it yields CASSQANYQGKLFF.

The chain recombines TRBV19 with TRBJ2-5; D perhaps matches TRBD1 (5 bases). Gene TRBJ2-1 matches the end of the DNA better, so the J call may be wrong. Germline V gene lookup returns CDR1 LNHDA and CDR2 SQIVND (reference sequence). The CDR3 is made up of 12 amino acids. The CDR3 nucleotides read TGTGCCAGTAGTATCCAGGGCAATGAGCAGTTCTTC. Amino acid sequence: CASSIQGNEQFF.

The chain couples TRBV6-6 to TRBJ2-5; TRBD1 or TRBD2 may be the D gene (5 bases each). The DNA end is a closer match to TRBJ2-7, so the J assignment may be wrong. In germline, CDR1 is MNHNY, CDR2 SVGAGI (reference sequence). This CDR3 spans 16 amino acids. The DNA for the CDR3 is TGTGCCAGCACCTCACCGGGGCGGCAGGTGCCCTACGAGCAGTACTTC. Its translation: CASTSPGRQVPYEQYF.

This clonotype has only a few counts. The V gene is TRBV9, the J gene TRBJ2-5, with 7 bases fitting TRBD1. Germline assignment: CDR1 SGDLS and CDR2 YYNGEE. V was clipped by 3 bases and J by 7 bases; unmatched bases: 3. The length of the CDR3 is 12 residues. The CDR3 protein is CASSGQGATQYF. CDR3 nucleotide sequence: TGTGCCAGCAGCGGACAGGGAGCGACCCAGTACTTC.

The J gene is TRBJ2-3, the V gene TRBV20-1; no clear D gene. Germline-derived CDR1 and CDR2 are DFQATT and SNEGSKA (reference sequence). This CDR3 spans 13 amino acids. V was cut by 1 base and J by 4 bases, with 9 bases left in between. CDR3 nucleotides: TGCAGTGCTAGAGGGAATTTCGCAGATACGCAGTATTTT. Translated: CSARGNFADTQYF.

This clonotype was counted only a few times. The genes are TRBV18 and TRBJ1-1; D may be TRBD1 (6 bases). CDR1 KGHSH and CDR2 LQKENI come from the germline V gene. V gave up 0 bases and J gave up 0 bases, with 11 bases separating them. This CDR3 is built from 16 residues. This CDR3 is CASSPPGGRMNTEAFF. The CDR3 nucleotides are TGTGCCAGCTCACCACCGGGGGGCCGCATGAACACTGAAGCTTTCTTT.

The chain employs TRBV6-2 or TRBV6-3 and TRBJ2-1, with TRBD1 identical over 7 bases. Germline V gene lookup returns CDR1 MNHEY and CDR2 SVGEGT. CDR3 length: 15 residues. Trimming removed 7 bases from V and 0 bases from J; junction bases left unmatched: 6. In DNA form, the CDR3 reads TGTGCCAGCAACTTGGGACAGACCTCCTACAATGAGCAGTTCTTC. This codes for CASNLGQTSYNEQFF.

This clonotype was detected only a few times. V gene TRBV24-1 combines with J gene TRBJ2-2; no clear D. CDR1 KGHDR and CDR2 SFDVKD come from the germline V gene. V was shortened by 12 bases and J by 8 bases, with 9 bases between the two germline ends. CDR3 length: 10 amino acids. In DNA form, the CDR3 reads TGTGCCCCCCCCACTGGGGAGCTGTTTTTT. It encodes CAPPTGELFF.

This sequence joins TRBV6-5 and TRBJ1-5, with D maybe TRBD1 (5 bases). This CDR3 comprises 17 residues. Deletions cut 0 bases from V and 0 bases from J, with 12 bases between. Germline CDR1 and CDR2: MNHEY and SVGAGI. The CDR3 bases are TGTGCCAGCAGTTACTCGATGACAGAGTATAGCAATCAGCCCCAGCATTTT. This encodes CASSYSMTEYSNQPQHF.

This clonotype has a handful of counts. The chain recombines TRBV2 with TRBJ2-5; 7 bases line up with TRBD1. The CDR3 covers 14 residues. Germline lookup yields CDR1 SNHLY and CDR2 FYNNEI. The junction had 6 bases not matched to a gene; V was cut back by 6 bases and J by 2 bases. The CDR3 loop is CASRSWTGQETQYF. CDR3 in DNA: TGTGCCAGCAGATCGTGGACAGGACAAGAGACCCAGTACTTC. Using reference TRBV2 and TRBJ2-5 for the parts outside the CDR3, the full variable domain is EPEVTQTPSHQVTQMGQEVILRCVPISNHLYFYWYRQILGQKVEFLVSFYNNEISEKSEIFDDQFSVERPDGSNFTLKIRSTKLEDSAMYFCASRSWTGQETQYFGPGTRLLVL.

As regards this clonotype: This is likely a read error, given that the CDR3 carries no conserved phenylalanine or tryptophan at its end. V and J are TRBV7-9 and TRBJ2-1; 9 positions agree with TRBD1. The CDR3 is made up of 15 amino acids. J lost 4 bases, V lost 1 base, and 2 bases had no gene match. Germline V gene data show CDR1 as SEHNR and CDR2 as FQNEAQ (reference sequence). This chain's CDR3 is CASSLGTGVYNEQFL. In DNA form, the CDR3 reads TGTGCCAGCAGCTTAGGGACAGGGGTTTACAATGAGCAGTTCTTA.

This clonotype came up a few times. The chain has TRBV19 and TRBJ2-5; D gene uncertain. The CDR3 spans 15 residues. In germline, CDR1 is LNHDA, CDR2 SQIVND (reference sequence). V was pared by 6 bases and J by 3 bases, with 17 bases between. The CDR3 coding sequence is TGTGCCAGTAGGATCGCTCTGGAGATTGAAGAGACCCAGTACTTC. Translation: CASRIALEIEETQYF.

This clonotype has more than one count but fewer than ten. V gene TRBV28 combines with J gene TRBJ1-4; D might be TRBD1 (6 bases). The CDR3 consists of 14 residues. V lost 8 bases, J lost 6 bases, and 16 bases lay in between. Germline V gives CDR1 MDHEN, CDR2 SYDVKM. The CDR3, as DNA: TGTGCCAGCGGCATTTCAGGGGCAGATGAAAAACTGTTTTTT. Residues: CASGISGADEKLFF.

The chain recombines TRBV25-1 with TRBJ2-5; D remains ambiguous. The J call may be mistaken, given a closer DNA end match to TRBJ2-7. Germline CDR1 and CDR2: MGHDK and SYGVNS. The CDR3 runs to 13 residues. The CDR3, as DNA: TGTGCCAGCAGTGAACACGGACGCTACGAGCAGTACTTC. This gives the protein CASSEHGRYEQYF.

The chain links TRBV16 to TRBJ1-2; D possibly corresponds to TRBD1 (5 bases). The germline V and J ends were trimmed by 2 bases and 8 bases, with 15 bases remaining between them. CDR1 and CDR2 (germline): KGHSY, FQNENV. There are 14 residues in the CDR3. In nucleotides, the CDR3 is TGTGCCAGCAGCCAACCACAGGATTTGAGAGGCTACACCTTC. Translated, it gives CASSQPQDLRGYTF.

CDR3 sequence reads: CASSSEREALNEQFF. CDR3 nucleotides: TGTGCCAGCAGCTCAGAGCGGGAGGCCCTCAATGAGCAGTTCTTC. This chain joins TRBV4-2 and TRBJ2-5, with 9 bases matching TRBD2. The closer fit of TRBJ2-1 to the DNA end suggests the J call may be wrong. The CDR3 has 15 amino acids. Germline CDR1 and CDR2: LGHNA and YNFKEQ.

The chain recombines TRBV20-1 with TRBJ2-2; TRBD2 matches 13 bases. Trimming cost V 5 bases and J 3 bases; bases outside gene matches: 9. The CDR3 runs 17 residues. Germline values: CDR1 DFQATT, CDR2 SNEGSKA (reference sequence). CDR3 loop: CSALGLAGVQYTGELFF. CDR3 DNA: TGCAGTGCTTTAGGACTAGCGGGAGTTCAGTACACCGGGGAGCTGTTTTTT.

The chain combines TRBV20-1 with TRBJ2-3, with 11 bases fitting TRBD2. CDR3 length equals 13 residues. The ends lost 5 bases at V and 4 bases at J; junction bases unmatched: 2. Germline V lookup: CDR1 DFQATT, CDR2 SNEGSKA (reference sequence). The CDR3 DNA reads TGCAGTGCTGATAGCGGGGGGGCAGATACGCAGTATTTT. Amino acid sequence: CSADSGGADTQYF.

This clonotype has a handful of counts. This chain connects TRBV28 to TRBJ2-5; D may be TRBD1 or TRBD2 (5 bases each). V lost 7 bases to trimming and J lost 6 bases, with 9 bases between them. CDR1 and CDR2 (germline): MDHEN, SYDVKM. This CDR3 is built from 11 residues. In DNA form, the CDR3 reads TGTGCCAGCATGAGGGGACAGACCCAGTACTTC. It is translated as CASMRGQTQYF.

The chain joins TRBV7-3 to TRBJ2-5, with TRBD2 as a possible D gene (5 bases). The last part of the DNA fits TRBJ2-7 better; the J call may be wrong. The CDR3 spans 14 residues. Germline V gives CDR1 SGHTA, CDR2 FQGTGA. CDR3 nucleotide sequence: TGTGCCAGCAGCTTAACCGGTTCCGGGGACGAGCAGTACTTC. Its translation: CASSLTGSGDEQYF.

This clonotype was seen a handful of times. This chain uses TRBV12-3 or TRBV12-4 with TRBJ1-1; possibly TRBD1 for D (5 bases). This CDR3 spans 12 amino acids. The V and J ends lost 7 bases and 10 bases respectively, with 16 bases between them. CDR3 amino acids: CASIRSGQRAFF. CDR3 bases: TGTGCCAGCATCCGATCGGGGCAGAGAGCTTTCTTT.

The sample holds a few counts of this clonotype. The chain is built from TRBV29-1 and TRBJ2-1; tentatively, D is TRBD2 (6 bases). The end of the DNA is better explained by TRBJ2-7, so the J call may be wrong. Germline loops: CDR1 SQVTM, CDR2 ANQGSEA. The CDR3 runs 13 residues. As DNA, the CDR3 is TGCAGCGTTGACACGGGAGATGCCTACGAGCAGTACTTC. Translating gives CSVDTGDAYEQYF.

A few counts support this clonotype. This chain connects TRBV2 to TRBJ2-3; D is ambiguous. V lost 5 bases to trimming and J lost 5 bases, with 8 bases between them. This CDR3 has 12 amino acids. CDR1 is SNHLY, CDR2 FYNNEI, per germline. CDR3: CASSREGDTQYF. CDR3 nucleotides: TGTGCCAGCAGTCGAGAAGGAGATACGCAGTATTTT.

The chain carries TRBV10-3 and TRBJ2-1, with 10 bases fitting TRBD1. The assigned J gene may be wrong: the sequence end matches TRBJ2-7 better. This CDR3 comprises 13 residues. Germline CDR1 and CDR2: ENHRY and SYGVKD. CDR3 bases: TGTGCCATCAGTGGGACAGGGGGCTACGAGCAGTACTTC. This encodes CAISGTGGYEQYF.